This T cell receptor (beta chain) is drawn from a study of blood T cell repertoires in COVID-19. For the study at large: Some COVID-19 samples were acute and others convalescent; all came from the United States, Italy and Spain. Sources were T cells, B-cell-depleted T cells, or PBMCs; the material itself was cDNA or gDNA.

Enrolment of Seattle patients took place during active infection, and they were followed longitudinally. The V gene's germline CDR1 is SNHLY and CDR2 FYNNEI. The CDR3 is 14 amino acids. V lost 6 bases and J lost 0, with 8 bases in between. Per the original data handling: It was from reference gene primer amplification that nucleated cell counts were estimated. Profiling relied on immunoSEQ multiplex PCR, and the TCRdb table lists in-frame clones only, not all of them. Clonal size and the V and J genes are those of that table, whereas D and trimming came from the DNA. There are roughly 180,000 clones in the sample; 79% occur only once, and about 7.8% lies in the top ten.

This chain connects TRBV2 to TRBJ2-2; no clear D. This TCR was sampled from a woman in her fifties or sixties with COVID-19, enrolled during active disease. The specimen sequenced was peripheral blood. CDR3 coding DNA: TGTGCCAGCAGCCTGAGTGCGAACACCGGGGAGCTGTTTTTT. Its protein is CASSLSANTGELFF.